This T cell receptor beta chain is drawn from a study of shared clonotypes between healthy human individuals. Overall study findings and caveats: Among donors, the sharing of clonotypes was expected to be influenced by sequencing depth.

As to this clone: Its antigen is unidentified.

The J segment lost 1 base and the V segment lost 1 base, leaving 4 bases of the junction unmatched. The CDR3 sequence is 16 residues long. Germline V lookup: CDR1 SGHVS, CDR2 FNYEAQ. Splitting of each subset's genomic DNA was done evenly across several immunoSEQ plates. Authors' processing steps: From ImmunoSEQ came sequences covering only the junction and carrying no quality scores, so filtering differed. Libraries were prepared by immunoSEQ multiplex PCR; TCRdb keeps only in-frame clonotypes and omits some of them. The V and J calls and clone size come from that table; D and trimming were worked out from the DNA. The sample lists fewer than 400,000 clones; approximately 74% were seen once.

The origin of this receptor is a man younger than 45 in good health. The rearrangement links TRBV7-6 to TRBJ1-5, with 7 bases fitting TRBD1. The sample comprised memory CD4+ T cells sorted from blood. Subset of the sample: CD45RA-negative fraction. The CDR3 sequence: CASSLGQGRSNQPQHF. In DNA form, the CDR3 reads TGTGCCAGCAGCTTAGGACAGGGCAGGAGCAATCAGCCCCAGCATTTT.